This T cell receptor beta chain emerged from a study of T cells in Graves' hyperthyroidism and ophthalmopathy. Worth noting for this clonotype: No antigen is known for it.

Overall study findings and caveats: Most clonotypes expanded in the thyroid (above 0.001) were also present in blood.

It was RNA transcripts that yielded the amplified TCR beta CDR3 regions. First-round RT-PCR of the TCR CDR3 relied on the HTBI primer set. MiXCR, run by TCRdb on the multiplex PCR reads, gives a single entry per CDR3 protein. The sample gives approximately 600,000 distinct CDR3 sequences, approximately 15% of which show up once; 5.8% is in the top ten. Sequencing used blood. This TCR was sampled from a woman aged 30 to 39 with Graves' hyperthyroidism that later progressed to Graves' ophthalmopathy.

Written as DNA, the CDR3 is TGTGCCAGCAGCTCAACAGGACACCACAATGAGCAGTTCTTC. Protein: CASSSTGHHNEQFF. This chain joins TRBV7-9 and TRBJ2-1, with D possibly matching TRBD1 (5 bases). The ends were cut back, 4 bases at V and 5 bases at J, with 12 bases in the middle. The CDR3 loop spans 14 amino acids. Per the germline V gene, CDR1 is SEHNR and CDR2 is FQNEAQ (reference sequence).